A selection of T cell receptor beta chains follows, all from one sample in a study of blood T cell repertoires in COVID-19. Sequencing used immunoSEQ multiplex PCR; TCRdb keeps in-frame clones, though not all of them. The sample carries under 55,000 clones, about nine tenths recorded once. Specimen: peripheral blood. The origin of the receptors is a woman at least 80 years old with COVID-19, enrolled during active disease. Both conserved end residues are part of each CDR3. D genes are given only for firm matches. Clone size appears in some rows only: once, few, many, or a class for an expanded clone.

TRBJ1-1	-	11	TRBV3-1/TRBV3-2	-	TGTGCCAGCCGGGGGGGGAGTGAAGCTTTCTTT	CASRGGSEAFF
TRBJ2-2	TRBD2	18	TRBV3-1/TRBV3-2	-	TGTGCCAGCAGCCAAGATTCGAGCGGGGCAGTGGGCACCGGGGAGCTGTTTTTT	CASSQDSSGAVGTGELFF
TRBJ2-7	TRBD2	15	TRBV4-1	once	TGCGCCAGCAGCCAAGGGCGGGGGAGCTCCTACGAGCAGTACTTC	CASSQGRGSSYEQYF
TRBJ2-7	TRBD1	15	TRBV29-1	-	TGCAGCGTCCTAGGGACAGGGTACTTCCCCTCCGAGCAGTACTTC	CSVLGTGYFPSEQYF
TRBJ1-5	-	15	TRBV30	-	TGTGCCTGGAGCAGGGGCGGAATTAGCAATCAGCCCCAGCATTTT	CAWSRGGISNQPQHF
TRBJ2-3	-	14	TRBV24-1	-	TGTGCCACCAGTGATCCCCCCTACACAGATACGCAGTATTTT	CATSDPPYTDTQYF
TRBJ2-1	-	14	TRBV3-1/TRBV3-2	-	TGTGCCAGCAGCCAAGAAGAGGTAGTAAGTGAGCAGTTCTTC	CASSQEEVVSEQFF
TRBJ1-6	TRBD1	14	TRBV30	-	TGTGCCTGGATGCCGGGACAGGGGGCATCACCCCTCCACTTT	CAWMPGQGASPLHF
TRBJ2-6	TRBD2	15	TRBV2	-	TGTGCCAGCAGGGCGGGAGAGTCTGGGGCCAACGTCCTGACTTTC	CASRAGESGANVLTF
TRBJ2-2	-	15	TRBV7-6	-	TGTGCCAGCAGCCCTGGGACACGTCTTTCCGGGGAGCTGTTTTTT	CASSPGTRLSGELFF
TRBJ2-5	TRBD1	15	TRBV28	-	TGTGCCAGCAGTCCGATCGGACAGGGTAGCGAGACCCAGTACTTC	CASSPIGQGSETQYF
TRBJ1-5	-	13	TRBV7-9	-	TGTGCCAGCAGTCAAGGGAGGAATCAGCCCCAGCATTTT	CASSQGRNQPQHF
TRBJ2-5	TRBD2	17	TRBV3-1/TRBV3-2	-	TGTGCCAGCAGCGCCCTAGATGGCGGGAGGGCTAGGGAGACCCAGTACTTC	CASSALDGGRARETQYF
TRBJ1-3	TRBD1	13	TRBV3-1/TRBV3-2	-	TGTGCCAGCGGCGGGACAGTCAGAAACACCATATATTTT	CASGGTVRNTIYF
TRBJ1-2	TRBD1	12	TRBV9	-	TGTGCCAGCAGTTCAGGGGGCGATGGCTACACCTTC	CASSSGGDGYTF
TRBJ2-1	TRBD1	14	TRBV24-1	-	TGTGCCACCAGTGATACAGGGGTATTAGAGGAGCAGTTCTTC	CATSDTGVLEEQFF
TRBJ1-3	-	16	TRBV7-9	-	TGTGCCAGCAGCTTAGATTATCGGGGTGTAAGAAACACCATATATTTT	CASSLDYRGVRNTIYF
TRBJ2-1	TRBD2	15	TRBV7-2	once	TGTGCCAGCAGCTCTAGCGGGAGCTCCTACAATGAGCGGTTCTTC	CASSSSGSSYNERFF
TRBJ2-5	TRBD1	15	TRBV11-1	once	TGTGCCAGCAGCTCCCAGGGGGCGCTCAAGGAGACCCAGTACTTC	CASSSQGALKETQYF
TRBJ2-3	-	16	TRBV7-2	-	TGTGCCAGCAGCTTGGGGGGGGGCCGGGTCCCAGATACGCAGTATTTT	CASSLGGGRVPDTQYF
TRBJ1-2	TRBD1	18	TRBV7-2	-	TGTGCCAGCAGCTTAGCGCAGGGGACAGGGGGGACTAACTATGGCTACACCTTC	CASSLAQGTGGTNYGYTF
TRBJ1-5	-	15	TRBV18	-	TGTGCCAGCTCGGATCAGGGGCGGAGCAATCAGCCCCAGCATTTT	CASSDQGRSNQPQHF
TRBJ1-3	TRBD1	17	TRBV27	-	TGTGCCAGCAGCTCCAACCTCTGGGACAGCCTGAGAAACACCATATATTTT	CASSSNLWDSLRNTIYF
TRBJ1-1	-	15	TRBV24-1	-	TGTGCCACCAGTGACCACAGGGTTAGTGGCACTGAAGCTTTCTTT	CATSDHRVSGTEAFF
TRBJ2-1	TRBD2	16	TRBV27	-	TGTGCCAGCAGTGGCTGGACTAGCGGAATCTACAATGAGCAGTTCTTC	CASSGWTSGIYNEQFF
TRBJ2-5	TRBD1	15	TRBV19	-	TGTGCCAGTAGTGGACACAGGGGGCCGGGAGAGACCCAGTACTTC	CASSGHRGPGETQYF
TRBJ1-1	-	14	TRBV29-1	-	TGCAGCGTTGTGGTACACTGGGGGGACACTGAAGCTTTCTTT	CSVVVHWGDTEAFF
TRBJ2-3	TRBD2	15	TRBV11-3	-	TGTGCCAGCAGCTCCGGGACTACCAATACAGATACGCAGTATTTT	CASSSGTTNTDTQYF
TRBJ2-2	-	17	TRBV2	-	TGTGCCAGCAGTGACTCCTACAGGGCTGGGGTATCCGGGGAGCTGTTTTTT	CASSDSYRAGVSGELFF
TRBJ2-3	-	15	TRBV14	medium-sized	TGTGCCAGCAGCTCGGGGGGGACAGGGCCACATACGCAGTATTTT	CASSSGGTGPHTQYF